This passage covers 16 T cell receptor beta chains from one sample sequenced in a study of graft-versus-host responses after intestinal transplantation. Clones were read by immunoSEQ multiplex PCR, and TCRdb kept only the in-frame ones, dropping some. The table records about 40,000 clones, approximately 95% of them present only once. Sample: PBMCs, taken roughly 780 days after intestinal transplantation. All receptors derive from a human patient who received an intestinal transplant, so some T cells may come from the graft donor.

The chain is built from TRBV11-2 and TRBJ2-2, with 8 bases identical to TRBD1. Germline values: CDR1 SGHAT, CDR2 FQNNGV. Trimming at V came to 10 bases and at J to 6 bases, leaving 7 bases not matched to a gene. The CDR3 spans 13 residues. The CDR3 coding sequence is TGTGCCACCCTACAGGGGGAATCCGGGGAGCTGTTTTTT. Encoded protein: CATLQGESGELFF.

The CDR3 nucleotides are TGTGCCAGCACCCTCTCTCTGTACTTACTCGCCGGGGAGCTGTTTTTT. It is translated as CASTLSLYLLAGELFF. This sequence joins TRBV7-9 and TRBJ2-2; D unresolved. Germline V gene sequence: CDR1 SEHNR, CDR2 FQNEAQ (reference sequence). V shed 7 bases and J shed 6 bases, with 21 bases lying between them. The CDR3 totals 16 residues. The whole variable domain, filled in from reference TRBV7-9 and TRBJ2-2, reads DTGVSQNPRHKITKRGQNVTFRCDPISEHNRLYWYRQTLGQGPEFLTYFQNEAQLEKSRLLSDRFSAERPKGSFSTLEIQRTEQGDSAMYLCASTLSLYLLAGELFFGEGSRLTVL.

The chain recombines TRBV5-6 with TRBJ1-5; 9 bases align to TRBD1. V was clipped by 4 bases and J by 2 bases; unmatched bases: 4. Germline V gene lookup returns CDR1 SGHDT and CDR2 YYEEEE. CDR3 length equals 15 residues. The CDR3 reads CASSLRQGGNQPQHF. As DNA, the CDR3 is TGTGCCAGCAGCCTCAGACAGGGGGGCAATCAGCCCCAGCATTTT. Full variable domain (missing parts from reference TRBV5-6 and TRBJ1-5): DAGVTQSPTHLIKTRGQQVTLRCSPKSGHDTVSWYQQALGQGPQFIFQYYEEEERQRGNFPDRFSGHQFPNYSSELNVNALLLGDSALYLCASSLRQGGNQPQHFGDGTRLSIL.

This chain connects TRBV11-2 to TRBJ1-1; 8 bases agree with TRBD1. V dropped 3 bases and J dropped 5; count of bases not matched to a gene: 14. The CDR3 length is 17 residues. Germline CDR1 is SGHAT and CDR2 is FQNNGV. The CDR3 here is CASSFGTGRRLETEAFF. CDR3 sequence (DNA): TGTGCCAGCAGCTTCGGGACAGGTAGGAGGCTAGAGACTGAAGCTTTCTTT.

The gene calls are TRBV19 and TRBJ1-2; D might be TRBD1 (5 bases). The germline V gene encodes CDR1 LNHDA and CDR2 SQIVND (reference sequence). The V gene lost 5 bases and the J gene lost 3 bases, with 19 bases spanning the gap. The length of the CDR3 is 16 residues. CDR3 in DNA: TGTGCCAGTAGTCCCCCGGGGGATAGGTCTCACTATGGCTACACCTTC. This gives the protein CASSPPGDRSHYGYTF.

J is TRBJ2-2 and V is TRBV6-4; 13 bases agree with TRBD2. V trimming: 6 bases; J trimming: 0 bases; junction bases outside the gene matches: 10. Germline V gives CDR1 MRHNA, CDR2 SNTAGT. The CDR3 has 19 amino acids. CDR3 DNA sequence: TGTGCCAGCAGCCCCCTCCCGGGACTAGCGGGAACGAACACCGGGGAGCTGTTTTTT. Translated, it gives CASSPLPGLAGTNTGELFF.

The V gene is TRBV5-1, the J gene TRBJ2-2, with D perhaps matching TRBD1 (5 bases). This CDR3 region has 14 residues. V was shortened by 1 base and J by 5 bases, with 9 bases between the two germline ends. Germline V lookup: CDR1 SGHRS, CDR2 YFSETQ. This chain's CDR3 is CASSLPGQTGELFF. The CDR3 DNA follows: TGCGCCAGCAGCTTGCCAGGGCAGACCGGGGAGCTGTTTTTT.

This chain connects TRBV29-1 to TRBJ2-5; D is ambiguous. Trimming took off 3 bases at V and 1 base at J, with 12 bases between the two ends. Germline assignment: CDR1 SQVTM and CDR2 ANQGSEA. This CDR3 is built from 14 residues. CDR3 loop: CSVEGIGVQETQYF. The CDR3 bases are TGCAGCGTTGAGGGCATTGGAGTCCAAGAGACCCAGTACTTC.

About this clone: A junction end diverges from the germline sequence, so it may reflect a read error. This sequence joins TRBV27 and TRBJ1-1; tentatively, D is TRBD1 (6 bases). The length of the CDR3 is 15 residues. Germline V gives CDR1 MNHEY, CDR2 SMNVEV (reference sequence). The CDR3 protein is CASRLVWDTNTEAFF. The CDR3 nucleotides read TGTGCCAGCCGTTTGGTTTGGGACACGAACACTGAAGCTTTCTTT.

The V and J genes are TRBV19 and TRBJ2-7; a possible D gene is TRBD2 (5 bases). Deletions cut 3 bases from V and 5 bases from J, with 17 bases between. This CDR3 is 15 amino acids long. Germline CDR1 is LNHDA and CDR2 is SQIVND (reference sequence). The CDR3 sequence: CASSIGGFLVDEQYF. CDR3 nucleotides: TGTGCCAGTAGTATCGGAGGATTCTTGGTGGACGAGCAGTACTTC.

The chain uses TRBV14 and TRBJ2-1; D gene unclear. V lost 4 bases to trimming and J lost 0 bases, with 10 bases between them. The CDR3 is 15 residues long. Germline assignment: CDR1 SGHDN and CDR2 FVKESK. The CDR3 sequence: CASSRIRSSYNEQFF. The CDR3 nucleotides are TGTGCCAGCAGCCGAATACGTAGCTCCTACAATGAGCAGTTCTTC.

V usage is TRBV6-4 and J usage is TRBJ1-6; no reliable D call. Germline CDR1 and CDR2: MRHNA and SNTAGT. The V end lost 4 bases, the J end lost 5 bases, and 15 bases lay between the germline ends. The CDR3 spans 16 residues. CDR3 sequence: CASSGFRNLDNSPLHF. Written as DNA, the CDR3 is TGTGCCAGCAGTGGATTCAGGAACCTTGATAATTCACCCCTCCACTTT.

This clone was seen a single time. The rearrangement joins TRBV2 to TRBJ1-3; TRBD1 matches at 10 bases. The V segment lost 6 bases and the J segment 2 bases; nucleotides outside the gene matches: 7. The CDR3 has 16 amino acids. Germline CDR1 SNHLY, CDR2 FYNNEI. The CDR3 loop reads CASRSGTGDPGNTIYF. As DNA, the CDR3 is TGTGCCAGCAGATCCGGGACAGGGGACCCTGGAAACACCATATATTTT.

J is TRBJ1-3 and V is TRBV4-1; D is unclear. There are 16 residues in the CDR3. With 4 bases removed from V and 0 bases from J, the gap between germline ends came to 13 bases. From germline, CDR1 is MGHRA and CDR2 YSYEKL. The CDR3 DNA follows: TGCGCCAGCAGCCCCTTAGGTAACTTCTCTGGAAACACCATATATTTT. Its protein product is CASSPLGNFSGNTIYF.

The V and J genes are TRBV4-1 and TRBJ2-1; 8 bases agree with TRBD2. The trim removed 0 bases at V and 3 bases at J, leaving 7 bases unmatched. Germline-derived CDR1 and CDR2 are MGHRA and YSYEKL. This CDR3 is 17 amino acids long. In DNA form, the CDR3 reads TGCGCCAGCAGCCAAGATTCCAGCGGGGGATTCTACAATGAGCAGTTCTTC. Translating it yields CASSQDSSGGFYNEQFF.

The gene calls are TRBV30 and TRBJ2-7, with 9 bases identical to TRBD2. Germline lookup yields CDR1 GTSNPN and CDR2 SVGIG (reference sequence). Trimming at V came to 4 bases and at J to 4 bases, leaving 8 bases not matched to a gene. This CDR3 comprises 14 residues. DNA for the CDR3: TGTGCCTGGACAGATAGCGGGAGTGGTTACGAGCAGTACTTC. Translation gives CAWTDSGSGYEQYF.